This T cell receptor (beta chain) stems from a study of control samples from healthy donors and cancer patients. Here immunoSEQ multiplex PCR was the method, and the copy in TCRdb shows in-frame clones only, minus some. The sample records about 92,000 clones, almost 85% being singletons. The CDR3 length is 14 residues. The germline V gene has CDR1 WNHNN and CDR2 SYGVQD (reference sequence). V lost 0 bases and J 4 bases, leaving 9 bases between the germline ends. The sequenced sample was blood. The source is a woman aged 60-70 years in good health. This sequence joins TRBV10-1 and TRBJ1-1, with D possibly being TRBD1 (5 bases). CDR3 DNA: TGCGCCAGCAGTGAGTCTGGGGGTATCACTGAAGCTTTCTTT. It is translated as CASSESGGITEAFF.